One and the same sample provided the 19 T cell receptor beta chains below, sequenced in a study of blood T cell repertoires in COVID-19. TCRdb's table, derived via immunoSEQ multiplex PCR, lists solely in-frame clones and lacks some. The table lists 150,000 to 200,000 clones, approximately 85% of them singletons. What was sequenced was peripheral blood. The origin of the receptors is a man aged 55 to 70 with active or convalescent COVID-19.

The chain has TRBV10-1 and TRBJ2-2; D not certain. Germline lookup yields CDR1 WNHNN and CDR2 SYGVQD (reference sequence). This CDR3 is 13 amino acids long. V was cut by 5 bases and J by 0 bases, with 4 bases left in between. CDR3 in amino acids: CASSTANTGELFF. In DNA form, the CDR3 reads TGCGCCAGCAGTACGGCGAACACCGGGGAGCTGTTTTTT.

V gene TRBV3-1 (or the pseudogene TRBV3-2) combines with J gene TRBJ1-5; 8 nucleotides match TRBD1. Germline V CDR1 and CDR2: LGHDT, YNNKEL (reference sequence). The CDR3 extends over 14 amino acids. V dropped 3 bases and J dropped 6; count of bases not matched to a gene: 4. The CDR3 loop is CASSHGQGGQPQHF. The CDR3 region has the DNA TGTGCCAGCAGCCATGGACAGGGTGGTCAGCCCCAGCATTTT.

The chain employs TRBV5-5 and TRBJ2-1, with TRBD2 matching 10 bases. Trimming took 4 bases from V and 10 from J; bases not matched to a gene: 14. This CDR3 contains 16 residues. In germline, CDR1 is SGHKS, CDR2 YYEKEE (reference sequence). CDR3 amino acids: CASSPSQAGGRGEQFF. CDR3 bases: TGTGCCAGCAGCCCATCTCAAGCGGGAGGGCGGGGGGAGCAGTTCTTC.

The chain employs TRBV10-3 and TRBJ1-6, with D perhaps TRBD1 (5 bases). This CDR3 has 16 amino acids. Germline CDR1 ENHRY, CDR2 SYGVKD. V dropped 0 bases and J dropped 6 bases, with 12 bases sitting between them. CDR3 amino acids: CAISESGGYFNSPLHF. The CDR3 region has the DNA TGTGCCATCAGTGAGTCGGGGGGATATTTTAATTCACCCCTCCACTTT.

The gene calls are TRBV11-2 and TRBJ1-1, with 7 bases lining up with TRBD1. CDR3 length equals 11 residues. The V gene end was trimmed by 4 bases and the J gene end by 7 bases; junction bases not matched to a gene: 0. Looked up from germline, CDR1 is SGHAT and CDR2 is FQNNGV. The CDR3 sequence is CASSSGGEAFF. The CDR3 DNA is TGTGCCAGCAGCTCAGGGGGTGAAGCTTTCTTT.

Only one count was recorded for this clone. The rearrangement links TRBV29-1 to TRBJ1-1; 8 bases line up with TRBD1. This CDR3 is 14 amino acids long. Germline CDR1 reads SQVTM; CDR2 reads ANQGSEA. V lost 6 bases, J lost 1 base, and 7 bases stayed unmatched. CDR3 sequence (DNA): TGCAGCGTGCAAAGACAGGGGACGAACACTGAAGCTTTCTTT. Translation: CSVQRQGTNTEAFF.

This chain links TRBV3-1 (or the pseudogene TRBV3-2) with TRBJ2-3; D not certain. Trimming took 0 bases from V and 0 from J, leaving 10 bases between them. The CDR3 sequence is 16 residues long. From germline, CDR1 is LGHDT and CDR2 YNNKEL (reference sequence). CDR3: CASSQERRLSTDTQYF. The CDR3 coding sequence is TGTGCCAGCAGCCAAGAGAGGCGGCTTAGCACAGATACGCAGTATTTT.

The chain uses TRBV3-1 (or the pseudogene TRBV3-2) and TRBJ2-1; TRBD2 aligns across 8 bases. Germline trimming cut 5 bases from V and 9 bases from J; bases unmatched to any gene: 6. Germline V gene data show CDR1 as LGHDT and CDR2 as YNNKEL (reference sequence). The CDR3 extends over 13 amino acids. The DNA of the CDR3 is TGTGCCAGCAGCTCGGGGGGGGCCGGTGAGCAGTTCTTC. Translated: CASSSGGAGEQFF.

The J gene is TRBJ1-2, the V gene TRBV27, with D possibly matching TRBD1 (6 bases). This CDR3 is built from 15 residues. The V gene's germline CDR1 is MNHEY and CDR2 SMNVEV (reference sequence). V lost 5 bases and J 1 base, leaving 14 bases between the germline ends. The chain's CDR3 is CASSPSDSFNYGYTF. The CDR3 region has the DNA TGTGCCAGCAGTCCCTCGGACAGCTTTAACTATGGCTACACCTTC.

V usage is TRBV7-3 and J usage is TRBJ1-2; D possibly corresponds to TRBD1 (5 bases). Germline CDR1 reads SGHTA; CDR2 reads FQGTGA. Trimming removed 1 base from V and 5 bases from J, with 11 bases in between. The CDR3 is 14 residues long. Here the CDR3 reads CASSLRGDSYGYTF. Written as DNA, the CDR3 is TGTGCCAGCAGCTTAAGAGGGGACTCTTATGGCTACACCTTC. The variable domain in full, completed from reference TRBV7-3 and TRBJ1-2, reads GAGVSQTPSNKVTEKGKYVELRCDPISGHTALYWYRQSLGQGPEFLIYFQGTGAADDSGLPNDRFFAVRPEGSVSTLKIQRTERGDSAVYLCASSLRGDSYGYTFGSGTRLTVV.

The CDR3 loop is CASSMGDRLAKNIQYF. For the CDR3, the DNA is TGTGCCAGTAGTATGGGGGACAGACTAGCCAAAAACATTCAGTACTTC. This chain joins TRBV19 and TRBJ2-4, with 7 bases fitting TRBD1. Trimming took 3 bases from V and 0 from J; bases not matched to a gene: 5. Germline V gene data show CDR1 as LNHDA and CDR2 as SQIVND (reference sequence). This CDR3 has 16 amino acids. Complete variable domain (other parts from reference TRBV19 and TRBJ2-4): DGGITQSPKYLFRKEGQNVTLSCEQNLNHDAMYWYRQDPGQGLRLIYYSQIVNDFQKGDIAEGYSVSREKKESFPLTVTSAQKNPTAFYLCASSMGDRLAKNIQYFGAGTRLSVL.

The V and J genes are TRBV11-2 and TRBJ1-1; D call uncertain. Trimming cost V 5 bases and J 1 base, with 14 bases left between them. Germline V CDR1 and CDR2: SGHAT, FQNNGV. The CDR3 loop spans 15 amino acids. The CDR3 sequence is CASSPNRLANTEAFF. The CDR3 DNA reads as TGTGCCAGCAGCCCCAACCGACTGGCGAACACTGAAGCTTTCTTT.

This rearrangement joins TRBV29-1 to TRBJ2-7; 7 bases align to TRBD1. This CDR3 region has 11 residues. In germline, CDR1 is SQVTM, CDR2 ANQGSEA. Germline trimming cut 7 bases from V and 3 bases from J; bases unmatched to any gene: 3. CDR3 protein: CSAGQSYEQYF. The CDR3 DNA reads TGCAGCGCGGGACAGAGCTACGAGCAGTACTTC.

The CDR3 nucleotides read TGTGCCTGCTCAAGAGGAGGACTTAGCTCCTACAATGAGCAGTTCTTC. It codes for CACSRGGLSSYNEQFF. V gene TRBV2 combines with J gene TRBJ2-1, with a possible D match to TRBD2 (5 bases). Trimming took off 11 bases at V and 0 bases at J, with 20 bases between the two ends. CDR1 and CDR2 (germline): SNHLY, FYNNEI. CDR3 size: 16 residues. The variable domain in full, with the rest retrieved from reference TRBV2 and TRBJ2-1, is EPEVTQTPSHQVTQMGQEVILRCVPISNHLYFYWYRQILGQKVEFLVSFYNNEISEKSEIFDDQFSVERPDGSNFTLKIRSTKLEDSAMYFCACSRGGLSSYNEQFFGPGTRLTVL.

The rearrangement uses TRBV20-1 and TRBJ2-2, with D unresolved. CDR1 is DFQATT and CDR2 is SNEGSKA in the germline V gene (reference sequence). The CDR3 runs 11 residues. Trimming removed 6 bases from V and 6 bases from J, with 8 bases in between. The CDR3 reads CSAPGPGELFF. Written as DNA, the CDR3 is TGCAGTGCCCCGGGTCCCGGGGAGCTGTTTTTT.

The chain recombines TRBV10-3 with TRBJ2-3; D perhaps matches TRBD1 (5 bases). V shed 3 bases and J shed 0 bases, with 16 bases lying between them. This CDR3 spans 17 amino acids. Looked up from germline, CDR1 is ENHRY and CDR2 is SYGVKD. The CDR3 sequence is CAISDRVNTESTDTQYF. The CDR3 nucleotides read TGTGCCATCAGTGACAGGGTTAATACTGAGAGCACAGATACGCAGTATTTT.

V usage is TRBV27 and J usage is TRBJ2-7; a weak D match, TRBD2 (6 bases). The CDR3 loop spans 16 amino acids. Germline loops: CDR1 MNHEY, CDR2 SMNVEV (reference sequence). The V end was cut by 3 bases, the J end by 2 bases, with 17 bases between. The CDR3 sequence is CASSFGRTGGAYEQYF. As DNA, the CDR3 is TGTGCCAGCAGTTTTGGGCGGACCGGGGGAGCCTACGAGCAGTACTTC.

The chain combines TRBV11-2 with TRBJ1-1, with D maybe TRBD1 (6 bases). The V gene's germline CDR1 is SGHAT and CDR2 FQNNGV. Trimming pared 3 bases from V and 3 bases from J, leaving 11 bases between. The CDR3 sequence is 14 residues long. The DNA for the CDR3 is TGTGCCAGCAGCTTTACACAGGGTGACACTGAAGCTTTCTTT. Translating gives CASSFTQGDTEAFF.

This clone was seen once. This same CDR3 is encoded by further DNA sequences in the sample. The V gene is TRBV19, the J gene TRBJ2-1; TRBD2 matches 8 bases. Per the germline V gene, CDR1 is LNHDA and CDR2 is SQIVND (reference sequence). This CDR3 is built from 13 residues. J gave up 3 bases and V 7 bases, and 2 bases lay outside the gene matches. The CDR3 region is CASKAGGYNEQFF. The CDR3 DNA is TGTGCCAGTAAGGCGGGAGGCTACAATGAGCAGTTCTTC.